The entry that follows covers one T cell receptor (beta chain) sequence. TCRdb ran MiXCR on the RT-PCR reads and lists one entry per CDR3 protein. The sample shows approximately 720,000 distinct CDR3 sequences, 14% of them seen only once. CDR1 and CDR2 from the germline V gene are DFQATT and SNEGSKA (reference sequence). The CDR3 totals 15 residues. Trimming at V came to 6 bases and at J to 5 bases, leaving 12 bases not matched to a gene. The sequenced material came from memory CD4+ T cells from blood. This sequence was found in a female donor in good health, serving as a healthy control. V is TRBV20-1 and J is TRBJ1-1; 10 bases fit TRBD1. Here the CDR3 reads CSARDRGLIATEAFF. The CDR3 bases are TGCAGTGCCCGGGACAGGGGTCTCATCGCGACTGAAGCTTTCTTT.